A selection of T cell receptor beta chains follows, all from one sample in a study of blood T cell repertoires in COVID-19. Repertoires were generated with immunoSEQ multiplex PCR, while TCRdb's copy carries only in-frame clones and drops some. The table has roughly 150,000 clones, about four fifths seen once. What was sequenced was PBMCs or T cells enriched from blood (not recorded which). The receptors were gathered from a woman in her late teens or twenties who had been exposed to COVID-19. The CDR3 runs from the conserved cysteine through the conserved F or W. Each record gives: J gene, clone size, V gene, CDR3 protein. Some rows have no size entry. The others give once, few or many, or a class for an expanded clone.

>TRBJ1-2|NA|TRBV2
CASSADSGAGYTF
>TRBJ2-5|NA|TRBV10-3
CAISQNRLAGDQETQYF
>TRBJ1-2|NA|TRBV15
CATSRSREGTYGYTF
>TRBJ2-5|NA|TRBV5-1
CASSLMGAETQYF
>TRBJ2-5|NA|TRBV18
CASSQDRGLSFWMGETQYF
>TRBJ1-3|NA|TRBV27
CASSRTGVSGNTIYF
>TRBJ2-7|many|TRBV19
CASSTGAIYEQYF
>TRBJ1-4|few|TRBV27
CASSLLWTGGEKLFF
>TRBJ1-5|once|TRBV21-1
CASSKRYWSYRGESNQPQHF
>TRBJ2-7|NA|TRBV7-2
CASSFGRVSYEQYF
>TRBJ1-4|NA|TRBV3-1/TRBV3-2
CASSQGREKLFF
>TRBJ2-2|NA|TRBV3-1/TRBV3-2
CASSLRLAVNTGELFF
>TRBJ2-2|NA|TRBV4-1
CASSHLAVNTGELFF
>TRBJ2-3|NA|TRBV30
CAWRLGLAGDTQYF
>TRBJ1-1|NA|TRBV10-3
CAITVGQNTEAFF
>TRBJ1-6|NA|TRBV2
CASRKGGTASYNSPLHF
>TRBJ2-1|NA|TRBV27
CASSKRESSYNEQFF
>TRBJ2-7|NA|TRBV5-8
CASGSVSHYEQYF
>TRBJ1-1|NA|TRBV29-1
CSVGGQSTEAFF
>TRBJ1-4|NA|TRBV29-1
CSVRQSNEKLFF
>TRBJ2-4|NA|TRBV12-1
CASSSLQYRIQYF
>TRBJ2-2|NA|TRBV4-3
CASSQEGTPRGELFF
>TRBJ2-5|NA|TRBV5-1
CASSFRTNQETQYF
>TRBJ2-1|NA|TRBV18
CASSPPIPTPGGGWYEQFF
>TRBJ2-1|NA|TRBV9
CASSVVSGVNEQFF
>TRBJ2-7|NA|TRBV5-1
CASSSMDRSGDEQYF
>TRBJ2-7|NA|TRBV27
CASSLSLQVVYEQYF
>TRBJ2-1|NA|TRBV5-1
CASSSEAGAYNEQFF
>TRBJ2-7|NA|TRBV4-2
CASSPGLASEQYF
>TRBJ1-4|once|TRBV28
CASRGGGDGEKLFF
>TRBJ2-7|NA|TRBV19
CASIGDTGLNEQYF
>TRBJ2-2|NA|TRBV15
CATRTGIEAGELFF
>TRBJ2-3|NA|TRBV5-1
CASSAPPGQGSDTQYF
>TRBJ2-1|NA|TRBV10-1
CASSEAQTSGGYNEQFF
>TRBJ1-5|NA|TRBV20-1
CSASWGGALVGQPQHF
>TRBJ2-1|NA|TRBV5-4
CASSLGGLAGGYNEQFF
>TRBJ2-3|NA|TRBV13
CASSLPRGGRTDTQYF
>TRBJ2-5|NA|TRBV3-1/TRBV3-2
CASSQDTVERDFQETQYF
>TRBJ2-2|NA|TRBV2
CASKGASTGELFF
>TRBJ1-2|NA|TRBV20-1
CSAEGYTF
>TRBJ2-5|NA|TRBV2
CASLEGTSGVETQYF
>TRBJ2-2|once|TRBV30
CAWSKIAGRTGELFF
>TRBJ1-2|NA|TRBV10-3
CAIRGKGADGYTF
>TRBJ1-1|NA|TRBV9
CASSVGRGPTEAFF
>TRBJ2-7|NA|TRBV6-5
CASSYSFAGGPYEQYF
>TRBJ1-3|once|TRBV10-3
CAISDPGRVGVNTIYF